These 21 T cell receptor beta chains were sequenced from one sample in a study of CD8+ T cells in alopecia areata. Following RNA extraction, reverse transcription yielded cDNA that acted as the sequencing template. Sequenced by immunoSEQ multiplex PCR; TCRdb stores in-frame clones only, minus some. The data contain about 120,000 clones, approximately 60% of them singletons. Noted treatment: oral pan-JAK inhibitor, 5-10 mg twice daily. The material was CD4+ T cells sorted from blood, obtained at week 4, from a patient treated with tofacitinib. Receptors were obtained from a human donor with alopecia areata.

The gene calls are TRBV27 and TRBJ1-2; TRBD1 agrees at 7 bases. The CDR3 extends over 16 amino acids. Germline CDR1 MNHEY, CDR2 SMNVEV (reference sequence). V trimming: 2 bases; J trimming: 4 bases; junction bases outside the gene matches: 10. The CDR3: CASSLARTGESYGYTF. DNA of the CDR3: TGTGCCAGCAGTTTAGCTCGGACAGGAGAAAGCTATGGCTACACCTTC.

The chain combines TRBV25-1 with TRBJ2-7, with 11 bases fitting TRBD1. The V gene end was trimmed by 6 bases and the J gene end by 6 bases; junction bases not matched to a gene: 7. CDR3 length equals 14 residues. Germline CDR1 and CDR2: MGHDK and SYGVNS. Here the CDR3 DNA reads TGTGCCAGCAGCGCCCGGGACAGGGGGAGCGAGCAGTACTTC. Translating it yields CASSARDRGSEQYF.

The chain couples TRBV9 to TRBJ1-2, with 11 bases identical to TRBD1. This CDR3 region has 14 residues. The V segment lost 0 bases and the J segment 9 bases; nucleotides outside the gene matches: 4. Germline V gene lookup returns CDR1 SGDLS and CDR2 YYNGEE. The CDR3 spells CASSVEDRGPRYTF. The CDR3 DNA reads as TGTGCCAGCAGCGTAGAGGACAGGGGGCCGCGCTACACCTTC.

The rearrangement uses TRBV4-3 and TRBJ2-2; D is uncertain. V lost 1 base, J lost 1 base, and 16 bases lay in between. This CDR3 has 18 residues. The V gene's germline CDR1 is LGHNA and CDR2 YSLEER. CDR3 in DNA: TGCGCCAGCAGCCAAGGTGTTTTAGTTTGGGGGAACACCGGGGAGCTGTTTTTT. Amino acids: CASSQGVLVWGNTGELFF.

This clone has more than one count but fewer than ten. The rearrangement joins TRBV4-2 to TRBJ2-3; D might be TRBD2 (5 bases). The V end lost 1 base, the J end lost 6 bases, and 11 bases lay between the germline ends. There are 14 residues in the CDR3. The germline V gene encodes CDR1 LGHNA and CDR2 YNFKEQ. The CDR3 coding sequence is TGTGCCAGCAGCCAAGGAGGGTCAGTCGATACGCAGTATTTT. It is translated as CASSQGGSVDTQYF.

The chain joins TRBV14 to TRBJ2-7, with D perhaps being TRBD1 or TRBD2 (5 bases each). The germline V gene has CDR1 SGHDN and CDR2 FVKESK. This CDR3 spans 16 amino acids. Trimming removed 1 base at V and 2 bases at J, with 15 bases between. The CDR3 loop reads CASSQVWGRTAYEQYF. CDR3 DNA: TGTGCCAGCAGCCAAGTATGGGGACGGACGGCCTACGAGCAGTACTTC.

In this sample, this clone turned up a few times. V and J are TRBV7-2 and TRBJ2-5; maybe TRBD2 (5 bases). Trimming took off 0 bases at V and 4 bases at J, with 9 bases between the two ends. The CDR3 totals 14 residues. Per the germline V gene, CDR1 is SGHTA and CDR2 is FQGNSA. The CDR3 region has the DNA TGTGCCAGCAGCTTAGCGGGAGCGGTAGAGACCCAGTACTTC. Protein product: CASSLAGAVETQYF.

This clone was detected a few times. The chain recombines TRBV7-9 with TRBJ2-4; D gene unclear. V was cut by 5 bases and J by 8 bases, with 7 bases left in between. Germline lookup yields CDR1 SEHNR and CDR2 FQNEAQ (reference sequence). This CDR3 has 11 residues. CDR3 DNA: TGTGCCAGCAGCATTATGGACATTCAGTACTTC. Amino acids: CASSIMDIQYF.

Written as DNA, the CDR3 is TGTGCCAGCAGAAGACTAGCGGGAGGCCCAGAGACCCAGTACTTC. Its translation: CASRRLAGGPETQYF. V is TRBV2 and J is TRBJ2-5; TRBD2 matches at 13 bases. V was clipped by 6 bases and J by 4 bases; unmatched bases: 5. Germline CDR1 reads SNHLY; CDR2 reads FYNNEI. The CDR3 contains 15 residues.

V gene TRBV7-3 combines with J gene TRBJ2-3, with a possible D match to TRBD1 (6 bases). This CDR3 comprises 15 residues. The ends were cut back, 5 bases at V and 0 bases at J, with 12 bases in the middle. CDR1 is SGHTA, CDR2 FQGTGA, per germline. The CDR3 sequence is CASSTGRVSTDTQYF. Here the CDR3 DNA reads TGTGCCAGCAGCACAGGGCGGGTTAGCACAGATACGCAGTATTTT.

This clone occurred a few times. The chain joins TRBV19 to TRBJ2-7, with a weak D call TRBD1 (7 bases). Per germline, CDR1 LNHDA and CDR2 SQIVND (reference sequence). The CDR3 has 15 amino acids. V lost 5 bases and J lost 4, with 18 bases in between. The CDR3 loop reads CASSPRGTVPYEQYF. The DNA for the CDR3 is TGTGCCAGTAGTCCTCGGGGGACAGTCCCTTACGAGCAGTACTTC.

The chain recombines TRBV7-3 with TRBJ2-2; either TRBD1 or TRBD2 may fit D (5 bases each). Trimming removed 5 bases at V and 0 bases at J, with 13 bases between. The CDR3 has 16 amino acids. CDR1 is SGHTA and CDR2 is FQGTGA in the germline V gene. This CDR3 is CASSPSGTANTGELFF. The CDR3 DNA reads TGTGCCAGCAGCCCCTCCGGGACGGCGAACACCGGGGAGCTGTTTTTT.

The rearrangement joins TRBV7-9 to TRBJ2-5, with a possible D match to TRBD1 (6 bases). Per germline, CDR1 SEHNR and CDR2 FQNEAQ (reference sequence). This CDR3 comprises 15 residues. V was pared by 5 bases and J by 5 bases, with 18 bases between. CDR3 bases: TGTGCCAGCAGCCCAAGGGTGGGGGCCGGGGAGACCCAGTACTTC. Its protein product is CASSPRVGAGETQYF.

This clone was counted between two and nine times. This chain links TRBV28 with TRBJ1-5; no clear D. The CDR3 length is 12 residues. Between the trimmed V and J ends, which lost 6 bases and 1 base, there was a span of 4 bases. The V gene's germline CDR1 is MDHEN and CDR2 SYDVKM. The DNA for the CDR3 is TGTGCCAGCAGGGACAGCAATCAGCCCCAGCATTTT. Amino acid sequence: CASRDSNQPQHF.

There are a few counts of this clone. The CDR3 sequence: CASSPLHRQGDEQFF. CDR3 in DNA: TGCGCCAGCAGCCCCTTACACCGACAGGGGGATGAGCAGTTCTTC. This sequence joins TRBV5-1 and TRBJ2-1; 9 positions match TRBD1. Unmatched junction bases numbered 10, after V lost 4 bases and J lost 8 bases. Germline V gene lookup returns CDR1 SGHRS and CDR2 YFSETQ. This CDR3 contains 15 residues.

The rearrangement links TRBV9 to TRBJ2-7; 7 bases fit TRBD1. This CDR3 has 17 amino acids. From germline, CDR1 is SGDLS and CDR2 YYNGEE. The ends lost 3 bases at V and 2 bases at J; junction bases unmatched: 14. CDR3 amino acids: CASSAHAGTDLTYEQYF. CDR3 in DNA: TGTGCCAGCAGCGCCCATGCCGGGACAGACCTTACCTACGAGCAGTACTTC.

The chain recombines TRBV6-6 with TRBJ2-3; 8 nucleotides line up with TRBD2. V was clipped by 7 bases and J by 3 bases; unmatched bases: 6. The CDR3 loop spans 14 amino acids. Germline V gene data show CDR1 as MNHNY and CDR2 as SVGAGI (reference sequence). CDR3 sequence reads: CASMESGGTDTQYF. CDR3 DNA sequence: TGTGCCAGCATGGAAAGCGGGGGTACAGATACGCAGTATTTT.

CDR3 in DNA: TGCGCCAGCACCCTAGCGGGGGGTATCACAGATACGCAGTATTTT. Its protein is CASTLAGGITDTQYF. The gene calls are TRBV5-1 and TRBJ2-3, with 11 bases matching TRBD2. Looked up from germline, CDR1 is SGHRS and CDR2 is YFSETQ. CDR3 size: 15 residues. V lost 6 bases and J lost 2; bases outside the gene matches: 5.

The chain employs TRBV30 and TRBJ1-1, with D hard to call. The CDR3 contains 13 residues. Per germline, CDR1 GTSNPN and CDR2 SVGIG (reference sequence). The germline V and J ends were trimmed by 7 bases and 0 bases, with 12 bases remaining between them. CDR3 in DNA: TGTGCCTATTGGCGACGGGTGAACACTGAAGCTTTCTTT. It yields the protein CAYWRRVNTEAFF.

This chain connects TRBV27 to TRBJ2-3; 7 bases align to TRBD1. The V gene end was trimmed by 6 bases and the J gene end by 1 base; junction bases not matched to a gene: 1. CDR3 length: 13 residues. CDR1 and CDR2 from the germline V gene are MNHEY and SMNVEV (reference sequence). The CDR3 here is CASRGTGTDTQYF. The CDR3 DNA follows: TGTGCCAGCAGAGGGACAGGCACAGATACGCAGTATTTT.

The V call is TRBV5-6, the J call TRBJ1-1, with TRBD1 as a possible D gene (6 bases). The CDR3 is 14 residues long. Trimming left V 0 bases short and J 6 bases short, with 12 bases between. From germline, CDR1 is SGHDT and CDR2 YYEEEE. CDR3 in amino acids: CASSLALGQPEAFF. CDR3 sequence (DNA): TGTGCCAGCAGCTTGGCCCTTGGACAGCCTGAAGCTTTCTTT.